Following are 25 T cell receptor beta chains from one sample sequenced in a study of blood T cell repertoires in COVID-19. The assay was immunoSEQ multiplex PCR, and TCRdb's table has in-frame clones only and misses some. The sample yields under 40,000 clones, more than 85% seen once. Sequences were obtained from peripheral blood. All receptors come from a human donor in a cohort sampled during active COVID-19.

V gene TRBV6-1 combines with J gene TRBJ1-5; 8 positions match TRBD1. The CDR3 loop spans 15 amino acids. Germline V lookup: CDR1 MNHNS, CDR2 SASEGT. The V gene end was trimmed by 2 bases and the J gene end by 7 bases; junction bases not matched to a gene: 7. The CDR3 loop reads CASSEWGQAPQPQHF. The CDR3 coding sequence is TGTGCCAGCAGTGAATGGGGACAGGCCCCCCAGCCCCAGCATTTT.

Only one count was recorded for this clone. V usage is TRBV7-8 and J usage is TRBJ1-1; 7 nucleotides align to TRBD1. Germline CDR1 SGHVS, CDR2 FQNEAQ. This CDR3 has 18 residues. After removal of 5 bases from V and 4 bases from J, the junction contained 19 bases not matched to a gene. In nucleotides, the CDR3 is TGTGCCAGCAGCCCTCCCCGGGGGACAGTTAAAAGGGTCACTGAAGCTTTCTTT. This codes for CASSPPRGTVKRVTEAFF.

The chain links TRBV15 to TRBJ2-3; D is uncertain. Germline CDR1 and CDR2: LNHNV and YYDKDF (reference sequence). This CDR3 contains 14 residues. Trimming stripped 1 base from V and 3 bases from J, with 8 bases between. CDR3 region: CATSRGAITDTQYF. In DNA form, the CDR3 reads TGTGCCACCAGCAGAGGGGCCATAACAGATACGCAGTATTTT.

The chain combines TRBV4-2 with TRBJ2-2; 9 nucleotides agree with TRBD2. V shed 2 bases and J 6 bases; nucleotides not matched to a gene: 4. Germline values: CDR1 LGHNA, CDR2 YNFKEQ. The CDR3 runs 15 residues. CDR3 DNA: TGTGCCAGCAGCCAATCGAGGACTAGCGCCGGGGAGCTGTTTTTT. Its translation is CASSQSRTSAGELFF.

The gene calls are TRBV19 and TRBJ1-3; D unclear. V was pared by 7 bases and J by 0 bases, with 13 bases between. The CDR3 contains 15 residues. Germline V lookup: CDR1 LNHDA, CDR2 SQIVND (reference sequence). CDR3 coding DNA: TGTGCCAGTACTCCCTCGGGGTTCTCTGGAAACACCATATATTTT. Its protein is CASTPSGFSGNTIYF. The full variable domain, with the rest looked up from reference TRBV19 and TRBJ1-3, is DGGITQSPKYLFRKEGQNVTLSCEQNLNHDAMYWYRQDPGQGLRLIYYSQIVNDFQKGDIAEGYSVSREKKESFPLTVTSAQKNPTAFYLCASTPSGFSGNTIYFGEGSWLTVV.

The V and J genes are TRBV5-1 and TRBJ1-1; 7 bases align to TRBD1. CDR1 SGHRS and CDR2 YFSETQ come from the germline V gene. The CDR3 has 15 residues. The V segment lost 4 bases and the J segment 1 base; nucleotides outside the gene matches: 7. The CDR3: CASSKGQTTNTEAFF. The CDR3 DNA is TGCGCCAGCAGCAAGGGACAGACTACGAACACTGAAGCTTTCTTT.

J is TRBJ2-1 and V is TRBV6-1, with a tentative D call TRBD1 (6 bases). This CDR3 is 18 amino acids long. The germline V gene encodes CDR1 MNHNS and CDR2 SASEGT. V lost 1 base, J lost 9 bases, and 25 bases lay in between. The CDR3 loop is CASSEDLRWTVVGGEQFF. The CDR3 DNA reads as TGTGCCAGCAGTGAAGATTTACGCTGGACAGTGGTAGGCGGTGAGCAGTTCTTC.

The chain uses TRBV20-1 and TRBJ1-2, with D possibly matching TRBD1 (5 bases). There are 13 residues in the CDR3. V lost 3 bases, J lost 3 bases, and 11 bases lay in between. Germline CDR1 is DFQATT and CDR2 is SNEGSKA (reference sequence). The CDR3 protein is CSASVGLDYGYTF. The CDR3 DNA is TGCAGTGCTAGTGTGGGACTCGACTATGGCTACACCTTC.

The V call is TRBV15, the J call TRBJ2-3, with a weak D call TRBD1 (5 bases). Germline CDR1 LNHNV, CDR2 YYDKDF (reference sequence). V was clipped by 0 bases and J by 2 bases, with 15 bases between them. The length of the CDR3 is 17 residues. CDR3 sequence reads: CATSRDTKGPLTDTQYF. CDR3 bases: TGTGCCACCAGCAGAGATACGAAGGGGCCCCTCACAGATACGCAGTATTTT.

The chain combines TRBV28 with TRBJ2-5, with 7 bases identical to TRBD2. Per the germline V gene, CDR1 is MDHEN and CDR2 is SYDVKM. The CDR3 runs to 15 residues. Trimming removed 3 bases from V and 3 bases from J; junction bases left unmatched: 7. In DNA form, the CDR3 reads TGTGCCAGCAGTTTCGTGCGGGGAGGGGAAGAGACCCAGTACTTC. It codes for CASSFVRGGEETQYF.

This clone was picked up one time. The chain recombines TRBV24-1 with TRBJ1-1, with a tentative D call TRBD1 (6 bases). The V gene lost 8 bases and the J gene lost 1 base, with 31 bases spanning the gap. The CDR3 is 20 residues long. Germline V gene lookup returns CDR1 KGHDR and CDR2 SFDVKD. The CDR3 coding sequence is TGTGCCACCACCGTCCATCTCTGGGGGGGCGAGGGGAACGGGAACACTGAAGCTTTCTTT. Translating it yields CATTVHLWGGEGNGNTEAFF.

The chain has TRBV19 and TRBJ2-5; the D gene is possibly TRBD1 (5 bases). This CDR3 comprises 16 residues. Trimming removed 6 bases at V and 0 bases at J, with 17 bases between. Germline V gene data show CDR1 as LNHDA and CDR2 as SQIVND (reference sequence). Here the CDR3 DNA reads TGTGCCAGTAGCGAGTTAGGACAAACGTACCAAGAGACCCAGTACTTC. This gives the protein CASSELGQTYQETQYF.

The J gene is TRBJ2-7, the V gene TRBV10-3; D is possibly TRBD2 (6 bases). The CDR3 has 13 amino acids. V lost 6 bases, J lost 1 base, and 10 bases lay in between. Germline loops: CDR1 ENHRY, CDR2 SYGVKD. The CDR3 bases are TGTGCCATCAGCGACGGGGGTTCCTACGAGCAGTACTTC. This gives the protein CAISDGGSYEQYF.

The chain combines TRBV4-1 with TRBJ1-2; D is unresolved. Looked up from germline, CDR1 is MGHRA and CDR2 is YSYEKL. V shed 1 base and J shed 5 bases, with 32 bases lying between them. The CDR3 has 21 residues. CDR3 nucleotides: TGCGCCAGCAGCCAAGTGCGCTTAAGGTCTCCGTTTCGGGAAAAGGAGTATGGCTACACCTTC. Its translation: CASSQVRLRSPFREKEYGYTF.

The chain employs TRBV9 and TRBJ2-3; TRBD2 might be the D (6 bases). The CDR3 contains 16 residues. Deletions cut 3 bases from V and 0 bases from J, with 14 bases between. Germline-derived CDR1 and CDR2 are SGDLS and YYNGEE. DNA of the CDR3: TGTGCCAGCAGCGGACGGGGCGGGACTAGCACAGATACGCAGTATTTT. Amino acids: CASSGRGGTSTDTQYF.

This clone has just one count. This rearrangement joins TRBV4-2 to TRBJ2-1; unclear D gene. V lost 1 base and J lost 8, with 6 bases in between. Per the germline V gene, CDR1 is LGHNA and CDR2 is YNFKEQ. The CDR3 totals 12 residues. CDR3 region: CASSQGTDEQFF. DNA of the CDR3: TGTGCCAGCAGCCAAGGAACGGATGAGCAGTTCTTC.

CDR3 residues: CASRRTGGQPQHF. The CDR3 coding sequence is TGTGCCAGCAGGCGTACAGGGGGTCAGCCCCAGCATTTT. J is TRBJ1-5 and V is TRBV6-5; 8 bases are a match to TRBD1. Looked up from germline, CDR1 is MNHEY and CDR2 is SVGAGI. This CDR3 has 13 residues. J was trimmed by 6 bases and V by 6 bases; bases with no gene match: 4.

The chain combines TRBV19 with TRBJ1-5, with a tentative D call TRBD1 (6 bases). V gave up 6 bases and J gave up 4 bases, with 16 bases separating them. The CDR3 length is 15 residues. CDR1 and CDR2 from the germline V gene are LNHDA and SQIVND (reference sequence). In DNA form, the CDR3 reads TGTGCCAGTAGCCCCGGGGGGGGCTGGAATCAGCCCCAGCATTTT. Translating gives CASSPGGGWNQPQHF.

The rearrangement uses TRBV5-8 and TRBJ1-2; D is uncertain. In germline, CDR1 is SGHTS, CDR2 YDEGEE. Trimming shortened V by 0 bases and J by 2 bases, and 11 bases separated the two germline ends. CDR3 length: 15 residues. The CDR3 protein is CASSLVVALNYGYTF. As DNA, the CDR3 is TGTGCCAGCAGCTTGGTCGTGGCTCTCAACTATGGCTACACCTTC.

The chain links TRBV27 to TRBJ2-1, with 9 bases that match TRBD1. This CDR3 has 15 residues. Trimming took 4 bases from V and 4 from J; bases not matched to a gene: 5. CDR1 is MNHEY, CDR2 SMNVEV, per germline (reference sequence). The CDR3 DNA follows: TGTGCCAGCAGTTCCGGACAGGGGTTTTACAATGAGCAGTTCTTC. Protein: CASSSGQGFYNEQFF.

This CDR3 is CASSRSSDTYEQYF. CDR3 nucleotides: TGCGCCAGCAGTAGGTCTAGCGACACCTACGAGCAGTACTTC. The chain combines TRBV5-1 with TRBJ2-7; TRBD2 might be the D (6 bases). Germline CDR1 SGHRS, CDR2 YFSETQ. There are 14 residues in the CDR3. V lost 5 bases, J lost 2 bases, and 14 bases lay in between.

As DNA, the CDR3 is TGTGCCAGCAGATCAAATACGGGAGGGCGGAAGGATACGCAGTATTTT. Translating gives CASRSNTGGRKDTQYF. The chain combines TRBV7-9 with TRBJ2-3, with TRBD2 identical over 8 bases. The CDR3 runs 16 residues. CDR1 is SEHNR, CDR2 FQNEAQ, per germline (reference sequence). Germline trimming cut 6 bases from V and 6 bases from J; bases unmatched to any gene: 14.

The chain carries TRBV5-1 and TRBJ2-7, with 10 nucleotides matching TRBD2. Germline V gene sequence: CDR1 SGHRS, CDR2 YFSETQ. V shed 2 bases and J 3 bases; nucleotides not matched to a gene: 5. The CDR3 extends over 15 amino acids. This CDR3 reads CASSFLAGELYEQYF. The CDR3 DNA follows: TGCGCCAGCAGCTTTCTAGCGGGAGAACTCTACGAGCAGTACTTC.

V gene TRBV6-1 combines with J gene TRBJ2-2; D is perhaps TRBD2 (6 bases). Trimming pared 4 bases from V and 4 bases from J, leaving 22 bases between. The germline V gene has CDR1 MNHNS and CDR2 SASEGT. This CDR3 has 18 residues. The CDR3 sequence is CASSGRSRGRIVTGELFF. DNA for the CDR3: TGTGCCAGCAGTGGTCGTAGTCGAGGGAGGATCGTCACCGGGGAGCTGTTTTTT.

This chain connects TRBV6-2 or TRBV6-3 to TRBJ1-1; maybe TRBD1 (5 bases). The V end lost 0 bases, the J end lost 1 base, and 9 bases lay between the germline ends. The CDR3 length is 15 residues. Germline V gene data show CDR1 as MNHEY and CDR2 as SVGEGT. The CDR3 nucleotides read TGTGCCAGCAGTTACTCGGGACTCGCGAACACTGAAGCTTTCTTT. Translation gives CASSYSGLANTEAFF.